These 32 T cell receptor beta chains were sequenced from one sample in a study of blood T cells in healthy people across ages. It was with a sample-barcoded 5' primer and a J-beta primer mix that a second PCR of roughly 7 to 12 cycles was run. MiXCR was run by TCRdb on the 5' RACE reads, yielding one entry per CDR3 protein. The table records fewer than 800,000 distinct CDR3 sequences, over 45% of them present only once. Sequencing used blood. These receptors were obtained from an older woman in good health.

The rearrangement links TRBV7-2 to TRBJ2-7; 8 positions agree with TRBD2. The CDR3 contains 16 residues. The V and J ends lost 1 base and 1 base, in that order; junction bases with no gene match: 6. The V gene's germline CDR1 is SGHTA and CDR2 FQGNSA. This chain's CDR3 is CASSLDGVAGSYEQYF. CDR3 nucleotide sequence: TGTGCCAGCAGCTTAGATGGGGTAGCGGGGTCCTACGAGCAGTACTTC.

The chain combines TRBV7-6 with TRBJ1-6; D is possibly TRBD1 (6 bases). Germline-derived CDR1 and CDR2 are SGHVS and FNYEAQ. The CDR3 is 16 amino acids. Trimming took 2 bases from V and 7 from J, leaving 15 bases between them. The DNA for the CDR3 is TGTGCCAGCAGCTTATTCTCGGGGGCGGAAAATTCACCCCTCCACTTT. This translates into CASSLFSGAENSPLHF.

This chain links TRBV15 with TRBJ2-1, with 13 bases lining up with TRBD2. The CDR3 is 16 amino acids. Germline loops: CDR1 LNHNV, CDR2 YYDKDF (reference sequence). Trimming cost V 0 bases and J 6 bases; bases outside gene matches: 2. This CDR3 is CATSRDGLAGANEQFF. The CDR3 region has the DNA TGTGCCACCAGCAGAGATGGACTAGCGGGAGCCAATGAGCAGTTCTTC.

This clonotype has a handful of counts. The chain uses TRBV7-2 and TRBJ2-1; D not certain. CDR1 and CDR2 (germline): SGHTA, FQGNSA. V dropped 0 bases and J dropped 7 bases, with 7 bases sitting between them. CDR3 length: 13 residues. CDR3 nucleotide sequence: TGTGCCAGCAGCTTAGCTGGTTTGAATGAGCAGTTCTTC. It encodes CASSLAGLNEQFF.

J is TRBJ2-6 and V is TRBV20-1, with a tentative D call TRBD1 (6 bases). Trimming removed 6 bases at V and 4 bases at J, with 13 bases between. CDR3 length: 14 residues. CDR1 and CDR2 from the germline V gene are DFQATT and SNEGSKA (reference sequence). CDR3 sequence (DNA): TGCAGTGCCCCCCATACAGGGGGGGCCAACGTCCTGACTTTC. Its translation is CSAPHTGGANVLTF.

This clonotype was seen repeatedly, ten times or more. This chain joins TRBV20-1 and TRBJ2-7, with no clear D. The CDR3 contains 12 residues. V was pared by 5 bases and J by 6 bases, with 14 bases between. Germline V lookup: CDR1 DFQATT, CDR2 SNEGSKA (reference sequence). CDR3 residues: CSAYLTASEQYF. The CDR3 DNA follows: TGCAGTGCTTATCTCACGGCCAGCGAGCAGTACTTC.

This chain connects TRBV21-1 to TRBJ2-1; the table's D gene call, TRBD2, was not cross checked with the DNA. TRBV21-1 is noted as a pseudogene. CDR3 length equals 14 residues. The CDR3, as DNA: TGTGCCAGCAGCCACCTTGGAGGCTACAATGAGCAGTTCTTC. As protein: CASSHLGGYNEQFF.

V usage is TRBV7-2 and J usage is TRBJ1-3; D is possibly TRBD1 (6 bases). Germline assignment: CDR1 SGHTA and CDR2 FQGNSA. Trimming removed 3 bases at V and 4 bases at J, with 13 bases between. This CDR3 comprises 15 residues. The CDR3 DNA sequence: TGTGCCAGCAGCTTCATGAACAGGGCCGGAAACACCATATATTTT. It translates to CASSFMNRAGNTIYF.

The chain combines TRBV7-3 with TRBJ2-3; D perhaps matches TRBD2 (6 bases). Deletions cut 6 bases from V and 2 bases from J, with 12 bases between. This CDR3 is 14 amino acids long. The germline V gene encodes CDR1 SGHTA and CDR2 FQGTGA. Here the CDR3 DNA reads TGTGCCAGCAGACCCGGGGACTCCACAGATACGCAGTATTTT. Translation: CASRPGDSTDTQYF. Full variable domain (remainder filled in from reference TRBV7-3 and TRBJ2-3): GAGVSQTPSNKVTEKGKYVELRCDPISGHTALYWYRQSLGQGPEFLIYFQGTGAADDSGLPNDRFFAVRPEGSVSTLKIQRTERGDSAVYLCASRPGDSTDTQYFGPGTRLTVL.

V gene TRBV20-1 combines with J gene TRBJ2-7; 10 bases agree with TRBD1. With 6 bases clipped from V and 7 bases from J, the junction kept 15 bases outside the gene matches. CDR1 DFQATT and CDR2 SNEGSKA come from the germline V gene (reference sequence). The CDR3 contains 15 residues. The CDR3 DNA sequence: TGCAGTGCCCCAAGCCCGGGACAGGGGCCCAATGAGCAGTACTTC. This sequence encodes CSAPSPGQGPNEQYF.

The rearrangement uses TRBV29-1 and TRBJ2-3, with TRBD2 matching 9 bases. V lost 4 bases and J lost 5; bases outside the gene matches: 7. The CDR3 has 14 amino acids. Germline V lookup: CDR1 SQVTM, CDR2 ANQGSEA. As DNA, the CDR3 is TGCAGCGTTGGGGGTAGCGGGAGATTAGATACGCAGTATTTT. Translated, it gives CSVGGSGRLDTQYF.

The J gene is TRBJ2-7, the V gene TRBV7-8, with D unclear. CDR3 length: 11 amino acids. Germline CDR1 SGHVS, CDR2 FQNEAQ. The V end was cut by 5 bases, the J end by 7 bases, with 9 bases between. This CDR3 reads CASSPPWEQYF. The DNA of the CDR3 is TGTGCCAGCAGCCCACCATGGGAGCAGTACTTC.

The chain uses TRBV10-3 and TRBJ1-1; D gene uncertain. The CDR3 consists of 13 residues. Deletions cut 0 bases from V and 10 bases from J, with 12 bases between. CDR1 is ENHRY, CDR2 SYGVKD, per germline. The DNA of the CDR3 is TGTGCCATCAGTGAGTCCGGAGTTCAGGCAGCTTTCTTT. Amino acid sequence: CAISESGVQAAFF.

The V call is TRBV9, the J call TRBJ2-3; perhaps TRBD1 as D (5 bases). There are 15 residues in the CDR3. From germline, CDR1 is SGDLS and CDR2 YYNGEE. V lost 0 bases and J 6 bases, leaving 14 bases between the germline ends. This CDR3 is CASSVAIQVADTQYF. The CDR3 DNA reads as TGTGCCAGCAGCGTAGCAATACAGGTTGCTGATACGCAGTATTTT.

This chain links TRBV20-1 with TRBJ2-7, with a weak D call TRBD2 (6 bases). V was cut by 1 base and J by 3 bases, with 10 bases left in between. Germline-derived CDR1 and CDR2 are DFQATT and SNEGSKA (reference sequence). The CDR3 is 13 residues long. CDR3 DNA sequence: TGCAGTGCTAGAGGGGCGGGGAACTACGAGCAGTACTTC. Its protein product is CSARGAGNYEQYF.

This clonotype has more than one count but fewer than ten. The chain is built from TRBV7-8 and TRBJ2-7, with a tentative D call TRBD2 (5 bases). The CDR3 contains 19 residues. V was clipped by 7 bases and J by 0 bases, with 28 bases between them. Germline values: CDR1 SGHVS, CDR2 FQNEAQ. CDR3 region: CASTIAPVGRVGPSYEQYF. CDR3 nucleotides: TGTGCCAGCACCATTGCTCCGGTCGGGCGGGTGGGCCCCTCCTACGAGCAGTACTTC.

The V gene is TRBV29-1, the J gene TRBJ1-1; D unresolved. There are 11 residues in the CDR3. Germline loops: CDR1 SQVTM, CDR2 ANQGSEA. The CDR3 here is CGAHSMSEAFF. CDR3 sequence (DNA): TGCGGCGCCCATTCTATGTCCGAAGCTTTCTTT. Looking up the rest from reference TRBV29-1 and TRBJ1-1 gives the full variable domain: SAVISQKPSRDICQRGTSLTIQCQVDSQVTMMFWYRQQPGQSLTLIATANQGSEATYESGFVIDKFPISRPNLTFSTLTVSNMSPEDSSIYLCGAHSMSEAFFGQGTRLTVV.

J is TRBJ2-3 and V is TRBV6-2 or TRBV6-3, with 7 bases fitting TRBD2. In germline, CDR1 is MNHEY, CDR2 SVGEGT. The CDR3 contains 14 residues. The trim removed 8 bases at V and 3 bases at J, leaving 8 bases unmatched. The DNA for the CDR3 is TGTGCCAGCTCGCTCGGGAGGCCAACAGATACGCAGTATTTT. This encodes CASSLGRPTDTQYF.

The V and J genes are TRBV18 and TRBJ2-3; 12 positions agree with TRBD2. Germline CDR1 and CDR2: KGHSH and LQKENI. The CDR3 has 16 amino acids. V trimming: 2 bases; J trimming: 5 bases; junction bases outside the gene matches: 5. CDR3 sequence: CASSPGLAGSIDTQYF. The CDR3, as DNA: TGTGCCAGCTCACCAGGACTAGCGGGAAGTATAGATACGCAGTATTTT. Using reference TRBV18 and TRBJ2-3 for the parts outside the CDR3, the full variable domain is NAGVMQNPRHLVRRRGQEARLRCSPMKGHSHVYWYRQLPEEGLKFMVYLQKENIIDESGMPKERFSAEFPKEGPSILRIQQVVRGDSAAYFCASSPGLAGSIDTQYFGPGTRLTVL.

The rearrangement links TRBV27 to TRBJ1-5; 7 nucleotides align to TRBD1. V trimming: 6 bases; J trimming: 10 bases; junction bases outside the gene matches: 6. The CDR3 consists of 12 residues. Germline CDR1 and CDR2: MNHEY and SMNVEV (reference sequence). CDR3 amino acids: CASRDRLGPQHF. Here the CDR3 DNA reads TGTGCCAGCAGGGACAGGTTGGGACCCCAGCATTTT.

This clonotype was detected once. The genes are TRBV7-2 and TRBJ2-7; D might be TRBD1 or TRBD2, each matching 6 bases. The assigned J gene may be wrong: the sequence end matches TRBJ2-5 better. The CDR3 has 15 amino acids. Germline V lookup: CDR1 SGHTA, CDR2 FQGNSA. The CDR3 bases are TGTGCCAGCAGCTTAGTAGGGGGGCACCAAGAGACCCAGTACTTC. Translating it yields CASSLVGGHQETQYF.

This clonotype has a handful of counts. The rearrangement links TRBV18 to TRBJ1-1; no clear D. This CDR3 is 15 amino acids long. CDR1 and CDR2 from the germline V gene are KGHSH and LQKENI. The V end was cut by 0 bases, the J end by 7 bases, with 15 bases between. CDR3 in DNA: TGTGCCAGCTCACCACCGGAATCCCGTGTCTTTGAAGCTTTCTTT. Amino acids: CASSPPESRVFEAFF.

The CDR3 here is CASSLQLPSTDTQYF. Here the CDR3 DNA reads TGTGCCAGCAGCTTACAACTACCCAGCACAGATACGCAGTATTTT. This chain uses TRBV7-2 with TRBJ2-3; no clear D gene. Trimming pared 2 bases from V and 0 bases from J, leaving 9 bases between. The germline gives CDR1 SGHTA, CDR2 FQGNSA. The CDR3 sequence is 15 residues long.

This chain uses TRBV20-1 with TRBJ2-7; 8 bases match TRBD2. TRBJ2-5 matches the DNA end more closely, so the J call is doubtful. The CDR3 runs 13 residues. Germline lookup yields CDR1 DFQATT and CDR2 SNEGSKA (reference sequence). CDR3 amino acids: CSATREGAETQYF. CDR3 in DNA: TGCAGTGCTACCCGGGAGGGAGCGGAGACCCAGTACTTC.

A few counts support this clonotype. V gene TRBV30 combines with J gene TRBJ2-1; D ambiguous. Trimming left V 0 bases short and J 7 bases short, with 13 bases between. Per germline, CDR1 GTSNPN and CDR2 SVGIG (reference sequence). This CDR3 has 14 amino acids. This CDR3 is CAWSVLTSDNEQFF. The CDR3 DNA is TGTGCCTGGAGTGTCTTGACCTCGGATAATGAGCAGTTCTTC.

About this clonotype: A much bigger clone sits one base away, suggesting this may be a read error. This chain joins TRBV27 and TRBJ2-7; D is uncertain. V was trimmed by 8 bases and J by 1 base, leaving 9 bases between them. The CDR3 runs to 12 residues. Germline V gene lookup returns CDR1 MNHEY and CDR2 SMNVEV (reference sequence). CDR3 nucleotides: TGTGCCAGCGGCAAGGGATCCTACGAGCAGTACTTC. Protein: CASGKGSYEQYF.

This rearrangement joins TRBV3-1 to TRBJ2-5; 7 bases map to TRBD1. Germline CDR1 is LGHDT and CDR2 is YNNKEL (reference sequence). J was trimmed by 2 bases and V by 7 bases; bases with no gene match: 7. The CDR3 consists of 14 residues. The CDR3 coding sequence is TGTGCCAGCATCAAAGGGGGCTCTCAAGAGACCCAGTACTTC. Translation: CASIKGGSQETQYF.

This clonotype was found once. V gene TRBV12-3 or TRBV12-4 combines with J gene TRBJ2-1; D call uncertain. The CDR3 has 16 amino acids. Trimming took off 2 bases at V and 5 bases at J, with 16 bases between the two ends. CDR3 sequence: CASSLRVSRAHNEQFF. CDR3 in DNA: TGTGCCAGCAGTTTAAGGGTATCGAGAGCGCACAATGAGCAGTTCTTC.

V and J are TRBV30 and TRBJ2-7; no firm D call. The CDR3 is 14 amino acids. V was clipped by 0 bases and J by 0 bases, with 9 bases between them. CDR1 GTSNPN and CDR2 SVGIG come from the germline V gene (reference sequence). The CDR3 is CAWSVGPHSYEQYF. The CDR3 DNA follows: TGTGCCTGGAGTGTCGGTCCGCACTCCTACGAGCAGTACTTC.

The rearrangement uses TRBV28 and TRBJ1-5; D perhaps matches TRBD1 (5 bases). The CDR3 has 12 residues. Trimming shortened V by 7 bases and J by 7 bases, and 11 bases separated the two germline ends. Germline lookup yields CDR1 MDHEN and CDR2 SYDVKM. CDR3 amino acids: CASTTGGQPQHF. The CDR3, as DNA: TGTGCCAGCACTACTGGGGGGCAGCCCCAGCATTTT.

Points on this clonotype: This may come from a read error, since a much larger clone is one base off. CDR3 protein: CAASGREADTQYF. The CDR3 DNA sequence: TGTGCCGCCAGTGGGCGGGAGGCAGATACGCAGTATTTT. This rearrangement joins TRBV24-1 to TRBJ2-3, with 8 bases identical to TRBD2. CDR1 and CDR2 from the germline V gene are KGHDR and SFDVKD. The CDR3 consists of 13 residues.

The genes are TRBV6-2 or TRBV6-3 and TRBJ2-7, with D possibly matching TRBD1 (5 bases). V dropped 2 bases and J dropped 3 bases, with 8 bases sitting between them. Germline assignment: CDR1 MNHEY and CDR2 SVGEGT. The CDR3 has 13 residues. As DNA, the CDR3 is TGTGCCAGCAGTTACGACAGATACTACGAGCAGTACTTC. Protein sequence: CASSYDRYYEQYF.